A selection of T cell receptor beta chains follows, all from one sample in a study of sequential checkpoint blockade in melanoma. Only in-frame clones appear in the TCRdb table, and some are missing; sequencing was by immunoSEQ multiplex PCR. The data hold under 45,000 clones, with 80% to 90% observed a single time. Material: CD8+ T cells sorted from blood (inferred from file names), obtained from a patient given nivolumab and ipilimumab in sequence. The receptor source for this set is a human donor with melanoma. CDR3s include the opening cysteine and the closing phenylalanine or tryptophan. The order of the fields is V gene, clone size, D gene, J gene, CDR3 protein, CDR3 DNA. D genes are given only for firm matches. Only some rows state a clone size, as once, few, many or a class for expanded clones.

V gene: TRBV27
clone size: few
D gene: -
J gene: TRBJ2-1
CDR3 protein: CASSLMSSYNEQFF
CDR3 DNA: TGTGCCAGCAGTCTAATGAGCTCCTACAATGAGCAGTTCTTC

V gene: TRBV20-1
clone size: -
D gene: TRBD2
J gene: TRBJ2-7
CDR3 protein: CSGGGSNEQYF
CDR3 DNA: TGCAGTGGGGGGGGGAGTAACGAGCAGTACTTC

V gene: TRBV4-1
clone size: few
D gene: TRBD1
J gene: TRBJ1-3
CDR3 protein: CASSPGQGLLRNTIYF
CDR3 DNA: TGCGCCAGCAGCCCTGGACAGGGCCTTCTTAGAAACACCATATATTTT

V gene: TRBV7-9
clone size: -
D gene: -
J gene: TRBJ2-5
CDR3 protein: CASSILRVETQYF
CDR3 DNA: TGTGCCAGCAGCATCCTCAGGGTAGAGACCCAGTACTTC

V gene: TRBV29-1
clone size: once
D gene: TRBD1
J gene: TRBJ2-5
CDR3 protein: CSVVGTGEETQYF
CDR3 DNA: TGCAGCGTTGTCGGGACAGGGGAAGAGACCCAGTACTTC

V gene: TRBV4-1
clone size: once
D gene: TRBD1
J gene: TRBJ1-6
CDR3 protein: CASSQEATGYSPLHF
CDR3 DNA: TGCGCCAGCAGCCAAGAAGCGACAGGGTACTCACCCCTCCACTTT

V gene: TRBV5-4
clone size: -
D gene: -
J gene: TRBJ1-1
CDR3 protein: CASSGPGGTEAFF
CDR3 DNA: TGTGCCAGCAGCGGTCCCGGGGGCACTGAAGCTTTCTTT

V gene: TRBV7-9
clone size: -
D gene: TRBD1
J gene: TRBJ1-6
CDR3 protein: CASSLDRAGRASPLHF
CDR3 DNA: TGTGCCAGCAGCCTCGACAGGGCTGGGCGTGCGTCACCCCTCCACTTT

V gene: TRBV13
clone size: -
D gene: -
J gene: TRBJ2-7
CDR3 protein: CASSPAPSDSYEQYF
CDR3 DNA: TGTGCCAGCAGCCCAGCCCCTAGCGACTCCTACGAGCAGTACTTC

V gene: TRBV5-8
clone size: -
D gene: TRBD2
J gene: TRBJ2-7
CDR3 protein: CASSFHNSGWYEQYF
CDR3 DNA: TGTGCCAGCAGCTTCCATAATAGCGGGTGGTACGAGCAGTACTTC

V gene: TRBV13
clone size: -
D gene: -
J gene: TRBJ2-7
CDR3 protein: CASSATGSREQYF
CDR3 DNA: TGTGCCAGCAGCGCTACAGGGTCCCGCGAGCAGTACTTC

V gene: TRBV13
clone size: once
D gene: -
J gene: TRBJ2-1
CDR3 protein: CASSLDSNNEQFF
CDR3 DNA: TGTGCCAGCAGCCTCGACAGTAACAATGAGCAGTTCTTC

V gene: TRBV28
clone size: -
D gene: -
J gene: TRBJ2-7
CDR3 protein: CASSLPLSSSYEQYF
CDR3 DNA: TGTGCCAGCAGTTTACCCCTGTCAAGCTCCTACGAGCAGTACTTC

V gene: TRBV4-1
clone size: few
D gene: -
J gene: TRBJ2-5
CDR3 protein: CASSQEQQGGETQYF
CDR3 DNA: TGCGCCAGCAGCCAAGAACAGCAGGGAGGAGAGACCCAGTACTTC

V gene: TRBV4-1
clone size: -
D gene: -
J gene: TRBJ2-7
CDR3 protein: CASSQEYTGSYEQYF
CDR3 DNA: TGCGCCAGCAGCCAAGAGTATACAGGGAGCTACGAGCAGTACTTC

V gene: TRBV19
clone size: -
D gene: TRBD2
J gene: TRBJ2-1
CDR3 protein: CASSTSGMNEQFF
CDR3 DNA: TGTGCCAGTAGTACTAGCGGGATGAATGAGCAGTTCTTC

V gene: TRBV18
clone size: -
D gene: TRBD1
J gene: TRBJ2-7
CDR3 protein: CASSRPGQPYEQYF
CDR3 DNA: TGTGCCAGCTCCCGACCGGGACAGCCCTACGAGCAGTACTTC

V gene: TRBV5-1
clone size: -
D gene: TRBD1
J gene: TRBJ2-2
CDR3 protein: CASSIEPGQGAPFGSGELFF
CDR3 DNA: TGCGCCAGCAGCATCGAGCCGGGACAGGGGGCCCCATTCGGTTCCGGGGAGCTGTTTTTT

V gene: TRBV7-3
clone size: -
D gene: -
J gene: TRBJ2-7
CDR3 protein: CASSSDSGGGYEQYF
CDR3 DNA: TGTGCCAGCAGCTCTGATAGCGGAGGAGGCTACGAGCAGTACTTC

V gene: TRBV4-1
clone size: once
D gene: TRBD1
J gene: TRBJ1-6
CDR3 protein: CASSQETGGGSPLHF
CDR3 DNA: TGCGCCAGCAGCCAAGAGACAGGGGGTGGATCACCCCTCCACTTT

V gene: TRBV5-1
clone size: -
D gene: -
J gene: TRBJ2-7
CDR3 protein: CASSLGLHYEQYF
CDR3 DNA: TGCGCCAGCAGCTTGGGACTACACTACGAGCAGTACTTC

V gene: TRBV19
clone size: -
D gene: TRBD1
J gene: TRBJ2-7
CDR3 protein: CASSILTTTGGVFEQYF
CDR3 DNA: TGTGCCAGTAGTATTCTAACGACTACAGGGGGAGTATTCGAGCAGTACTTC

V gene: TRBV28
clone size: -
D gene: -
J gene: TRBJ2-2
CDR3 protein: CASSFYPQGSGELFF
CDR3 DNA: TGTGCCAGCAGTTTTTACCCGCAGGGTTCCGGGGAGCTGTTTTTT

V gene: TRBV4-2
clone size: -
D gene: TRBD1
J gene: TRBJ2-7
CDR3 protein: CASSGEGVTGTGVYEQYF
CDR3 DNA: TGTGCCAGCAGCGGGGAAGGGGTAACCGGGACAGGGGTCTACGAGCAGTACTTC

V gene: TRBV7-6
clone size: -
D gene: -
J gene: TRBJ2-7
CDR3 protein: CASSSEGEGIEQYF
CDR3 DNA: TGTGCCAGCAGCTCCGAGGGGGAGGGGATCGAGCAGTACTTC

V gene: TRBV11-1
clone size: -
D gene: -
J gene: TRBJ2-7
CDR3 protein: CASSAGYEQYF
CDR3 DNA: TGTGCCAGCAGCGCAGGTTACGAGCAGTACTTC

V gene: TRBV6-4
clone size: -
D gene: TRBD1
J gene: TRBJ2-3
CDR3 protein: CASSDSGQGADTQYF
CDR3 DNA: TGTGCCAGCAGTGACTCCGGACAGGGAGCAGATACGCAGTATTTT

V gene: TRBV5-4
clone size: -
D gene: TRBD1
J gene: TRBJ2-5
CDR3 protein: CASSLGGQGGLGETQYF
CDR3 DNA: TGTGCCAGCAGCTTGGGAGGACAGGGGGGCCTAGGGGAGACCCAGTACTTC

V gene: TRBV5-8
clone size: -
D gene: TRBD1
J gene: TRBJ1-5
CDR3 protein: CASSFGDREVQPQHF
CDR3 DNA: TGTGCCAGCAGCTTTGGCGACAGGGAGGTTCAGCCCCAGCATTTT